This T cell receptor beta chain was identified during a study of cytomegalovirus exposure and HLA in healthy donors. Study-level points and caveats: Most of the TCR beta V segments (in an earlier analysis) were productive either about 90% or about 30% of the time.

All donors participated as healthy donors of bone marrow. The PCR used 60 Vbeta and 13 Jbeta primers. In the authors' methods: A later analysis tallied approximately 78 million unique TCR beta chains, around 12 million of them shared. Libraries were prepared by immunoSEQ multiplex PCR; TCRdb keeps only in-frame clonotypes and omits some of them. The D gene and trimming were derived from the DNA, and the V and J assignments and clone size from that table. The sample consists of approximately 150,000 clones, roughly four fifths of them appearing once. Germline V gene lookup returns CDR1 SGHRS and CDR2 YFSETQ. This CDR3 is built from 16 residues. Trimming removed 0 bases at V and 1 base at J, with 10 bases between. Worth noting for this clone: Its target is unknown.

The V and J genes are TRBV5-1 and TRBJ2-2; D perhaps matches TRBD2 (6 bases). Sequencing was done on a sample of PBMCs. This clonotype was obtained from a man between 50 and 59 years old in good health and CMV-seropositive. The CDR3 loop reads CASSLVLARNTGELFF. The DNA for the CDR3 is TGCGCCAGCAGCTTGGTTCTAGCGAGGAACACCGGGGAGCTGTTTTTT.